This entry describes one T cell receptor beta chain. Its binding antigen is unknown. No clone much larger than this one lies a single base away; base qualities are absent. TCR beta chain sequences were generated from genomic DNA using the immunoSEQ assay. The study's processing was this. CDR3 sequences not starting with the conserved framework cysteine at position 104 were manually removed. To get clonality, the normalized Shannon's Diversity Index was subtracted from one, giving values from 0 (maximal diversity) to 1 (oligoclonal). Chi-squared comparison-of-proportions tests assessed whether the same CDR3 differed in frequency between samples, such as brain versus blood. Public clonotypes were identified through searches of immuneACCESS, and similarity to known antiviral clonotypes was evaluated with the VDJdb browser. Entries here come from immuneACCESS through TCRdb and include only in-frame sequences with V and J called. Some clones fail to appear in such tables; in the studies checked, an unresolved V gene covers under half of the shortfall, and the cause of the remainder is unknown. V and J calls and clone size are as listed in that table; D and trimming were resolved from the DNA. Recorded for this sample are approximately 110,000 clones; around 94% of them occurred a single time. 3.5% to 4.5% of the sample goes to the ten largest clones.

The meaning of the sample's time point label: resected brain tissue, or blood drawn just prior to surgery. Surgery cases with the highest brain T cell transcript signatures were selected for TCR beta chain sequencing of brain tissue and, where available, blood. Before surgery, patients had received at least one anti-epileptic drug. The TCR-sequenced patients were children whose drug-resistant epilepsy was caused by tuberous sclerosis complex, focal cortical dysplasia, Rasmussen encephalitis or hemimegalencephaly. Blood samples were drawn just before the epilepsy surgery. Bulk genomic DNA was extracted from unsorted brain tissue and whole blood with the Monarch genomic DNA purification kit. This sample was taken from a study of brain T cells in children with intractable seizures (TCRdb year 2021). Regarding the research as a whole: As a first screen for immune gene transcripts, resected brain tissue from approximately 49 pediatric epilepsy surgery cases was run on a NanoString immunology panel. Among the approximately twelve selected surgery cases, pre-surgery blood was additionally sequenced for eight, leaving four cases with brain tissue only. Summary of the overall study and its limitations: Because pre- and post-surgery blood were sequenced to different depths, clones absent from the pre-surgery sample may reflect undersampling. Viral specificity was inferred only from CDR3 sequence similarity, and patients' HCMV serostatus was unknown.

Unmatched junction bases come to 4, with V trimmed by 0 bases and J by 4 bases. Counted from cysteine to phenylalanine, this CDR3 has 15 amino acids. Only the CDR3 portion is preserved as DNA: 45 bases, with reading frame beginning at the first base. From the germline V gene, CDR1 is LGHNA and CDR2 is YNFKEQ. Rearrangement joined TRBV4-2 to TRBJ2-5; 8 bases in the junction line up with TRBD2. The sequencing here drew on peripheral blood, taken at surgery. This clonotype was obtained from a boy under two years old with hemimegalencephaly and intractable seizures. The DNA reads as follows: TGTGCCAGCAGCCAAGATTCAGCGGGGGCAGAGACCCAGTACTTC. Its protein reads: CASSQDSAGAETQYF.